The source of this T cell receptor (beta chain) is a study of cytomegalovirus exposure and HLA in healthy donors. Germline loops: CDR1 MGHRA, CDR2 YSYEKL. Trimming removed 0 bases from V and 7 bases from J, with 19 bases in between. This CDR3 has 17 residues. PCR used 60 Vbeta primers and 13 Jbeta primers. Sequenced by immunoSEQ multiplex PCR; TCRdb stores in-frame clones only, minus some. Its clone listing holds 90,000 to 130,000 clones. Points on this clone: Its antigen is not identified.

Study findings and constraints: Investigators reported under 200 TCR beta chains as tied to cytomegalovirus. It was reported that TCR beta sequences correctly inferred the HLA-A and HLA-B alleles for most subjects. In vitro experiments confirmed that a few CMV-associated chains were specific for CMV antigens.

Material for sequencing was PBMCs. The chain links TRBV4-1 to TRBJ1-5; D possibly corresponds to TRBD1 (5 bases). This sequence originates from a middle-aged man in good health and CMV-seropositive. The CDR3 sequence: CASSQEGRGWGGQPQHF. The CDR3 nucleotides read TGCGCCAGCAGCCAAGAAGGGCGGGGCTGGGGTGGCCAGCCCCAGCATTTT.